These 26 T cell receptor beta chains share one sample of origin, sequenced in a study of blood T cell repertoires in COVID-19. Assay: immunoSEQ multiplex PCR; the TCRdb copy retains only in-frame clones and omits some. The table records around 150,000 clones, around 87% of them present only once. The source material was PBMCs or T cells enriched from blood (not recorded which). The origin of the receptors is a woman aged 50 to 60 who had recovered from COVID-19.

V and J are TRBV28 and TRBJ2-7; TRBD2 matches at 12 bases. The length of the CDR3 is 18 residues. Germline CDR1 is MDHEN and CDR2 is SYDVKM. V was clipped by 3 bases and J by 3 bases; unmatched bases: 12. The chain's CDR3 is CASSFEPSGGVRYYEQYF. CDR3 sequence (DNA): TGTGCCAGCAGTTTCGAGCCTAGCGGGGGGGTACGGTACTACGAGCAGTACTTC. The complete variable domain, with remaining parts taken from reference TRBV28 and TRBJ2-7, reads DVKVTQSSRYLVKRTGEKVFLECVQDMDHENMFWYRQDPGLGLRLIYFSYDVKMKEKGDIPEGYSVSREKKERFSLILESASTNQTSMYLCASSFEPSGGVRYYEQYFGPGTRLTVT.

The chain joins TRBV11-2 to TRBJ1-3; possible D gene TRBD1, 5 bases. V lost 0 bases and J lost 2, with 14 bases in between. This CDR3 contains 17 residues. Germline V gene lookup returns CDR1 SGHAT and CDR2 FQNNGV. CDR3 protein: CASSLDSTVGPGNTIYF. The CDR3 bases are TGTGCCAGCAGCTTAGATTCGACAGTAGGCCCTGGAAACACCATATATTTT.

V usage is TRBV6-1 and J usage is TRBJ1-5, with D hard to call. V was pared by 3 bases and J by 0 bases, with 9 bases between. The CDR3 covers 15 residues. CDR1 MNHNS and CDR2 SASEGT come from the germline V gene. CDR3 amino acids: CASSEESFSNQPQHF. For the CDR3, the DNA is TGTGCCAGCAGTGAGGAGAGTTTTAGCAATCAGCCCCAGCATTTT.

The gene calls are TRBV2 and TRBJ2-4; 9 bases match TRBD1. Germline CDR1 and CDR2: SNHLY and FYNNEI. CDR3 length: 15 amino acids. After removal of 6 bases from V and 8 bases from J, the junction contained 11 bases not matched to a gene. The CDR3 sequence is CASSPSARDRDIQYF. The CDR3 DNA reads TGTGCCAGCAGCCCCTCTGCCCGGGACAGGGACATTCAGTACTTC. The full variable domain, in which reference TRBV2 and TRBJ2-4 provide the parts outside the CDR3, is EPEVTQTPSHQVTQMGQEVILRCVPISNHLYFYWYRQILGQKVEFLVSFYNNEISEKSEIFDDQFSVERPDGSNFTLKIRSTKLEDSAMYFCASSPSARDRDIQYFGAGTRLSVL.

This rearrangement joins TRBV13 to TRBJ2-1; 7 nucleotides line up with TRBD2. The germline V gene has CDR1 PRHDT and CDR2 FYEKMQ (reference sequence). Trimming removed 7 bases from V and 12 bases from J; junction bases left unmatched: 3. The CDR3 totals 10 residues. The CDR3: CASTWGGQFF. CDR3 DNA sequence: TGTGCCAGCACGTGGGGGGGGCAGTTCTTC.

The table lists this clone with a count of one. This chain connects TRBV5-1 to TRBJ2-3; 13 nucleotides line up with TRBD2. J gave up 0 bases and V 2 bases, and 9 bases lay outside the gene matches. The CDR3 is 19 residues long. The germline CDR1 and CDR2 sequences are SGHRS and YFSETQ. The CDR3 DNA is TGCGCCAGCAGCTTCCGTCGGACTAGCGGGGGCCAGAGCACAGATACGCAGTATTTT. It yields the protein CASSFRRTSGGQSTDTQYF.

This rearrangement joins TRBV29-1 to TRBJ1-5, with TRBD1 as a possible D gene (6 bases). Germline V CDR1 and CDR2: SQVTM, ANQGSEA. The CDR3 totals 16 residues. Trimming shortened V by 3 bases and J by 0 bases, and 15 bases separated the two germline ends. The DNA of the CDR3 is TGCAGCGTTGAGCCCTCAGGGGCATATAGCAATCAGCCCCAGCATTTT. Its protein product is CSVEPSGAYSNQPQHF.

This chain links TRBV6-5 with TRBJ2-7, with D maybe TRBD1 (5 bases). The germline V and J ends were trimmed by 2 bases and 1 base, with 12 bases remaining between them. Germline values: CDR1 MNHEY, CDR2 SVGAGI. The CDR3 extends over 15 amino acids. The CDR3 nucleotides are TGTGCCAGCAGTTACACAGGACGCGAATCCTACGAGCAGTACTTC. Translating gives CASSYTGRESYEQYF.

This chain links TRBV7-2 with TRBJ2-7; D might be TRBD1 (6 bases). Germline CDR1 SGHTA, CDR2 FQGNSA. The CDR3 is 14 residues long. V was clipped by 4 bases and J by 3 bases, with 13 bases between them. The CDR3 reads CASSYGTPNYEQYF. In nucleotides, the CDR3 is TGTGCCAGCAGCTACGGGACACCCAACTACGAGCAGTACTTC.

The chain recombines TRBV6-5 with TRBJ1-5; possibly TRBD1 for D (6 bases). Germline CDR1 MNHEY, CDR2 SVGAGI. Trimming stripped 0 bases from V and 6 bases from J, with 15 bases between. This CDR3 contains 16 residues. In nucleotides, the CDR3 is TGTGCCAGCAGTTACTCGAGGGTACAGGGCACTCAGCCCCAGCATTTT. As protein: CASSYSRVQGTQPQHF.

The CDR3 DNA reads TGCGCCAGCAGCTTGGGACTAGCGGGGCCCCGGGGCACAGATACGCAGTATTTT. The encoded protein is CASSLGLAGPRGTDTQYF. V gene TRBV5-1 combines with J gene TRBJ2-3, with 11 positions matching TRBD2. J lost 1 base, V lost 0 bases, and 7 bases had no gene match. This CDR3 comprises 18 residues. Germline V CDR1 and CDR2: SGHRS, YFSETQ.

The chain uses TRBV2 and TRBJ2-5; 8 bases line up with TRBD2. The germline CDR1 and CDR2 sequences are SNHLY and FYNNEI. After removal of 6 bases from V and 2 bases from J, the junction contained 11 bases not matched to a gene. The CDR3 has 16 amino acids. The CDR3 bases are TGTGCCAGCAGGTCCCTCGGGACTAGGGGGCAAGAGACCCAGTACTTC. Translating it yields CASRSLGTRGQETQYF.

The V and J genes are TRBV7-2 and TRBJ2-6; D not certain. Trimming cost V 1 base and J 2 bases, with 15 bases left between them. The length of the CDR3 is 18 residues. Germline V CDR1 and CDR2: SGHTA, FQGNSA. The CDR3 DNA reads TGTGCCAGCAGCTTAGATTTGGTATACTCCCCTGGGGCCAACGTCCTGACTTTC. This sequence encodes CASSLDLVYSPGANVLTF.

This chain links TRBV7-2 with TRBJ1-1; no firm D call. The CDR3 runs 15 residues. Germline V gene data show CDR1 as SGHTA and CDR2 as FQGNSA. V lost 0 bases, J lost 0 bases, and 8 bases lay in between. The CDR3 DNA follows: TGTGCCAGCAGCTTAGCGTCACAGTTGAACACTGAAGCTTTCTTT. Protein: CASSLASQLNTEAFF. Using reference TRBV7-2 and TRBJ1-1 for the parts outside the CDR3, the full variable domain is GAGVSQSPSNKVTEKGKDVELRCDPISGHTALYWYRQSLGQGLEFLIYFQGNSAPDKSGLPSDRFSAERTGGSVSTLTIQRTQQEDSAVYLCASSLASQLNTEAFFGQGTRLTVV.

This chain links TRBV15 with TRBJ1-2; D is undetermined. The CDR3 spans 12 residues. V was cut by 1 base and J by 7 bases, with 7 bases left in between. Germline-derived CDR1 and CDR2 are LNHNV and YYDKDF (reference sequence). In nucleotides, the CDR3 is TGTGCCACCAGCAGAGGGGCCGGTGGCTACACCTTC. It codes for CATSRGAGGYTF.

This clone has just one count. This rearrangement joins TRBV5-1 to TRBJ2-1; 16 bases map to TRBD2. This CDR3 spans 19 amino acids. Germline loops: CDR1 SGHRS, CDR2 YFSETQ. The junction had 9 bases not matched to a gene; V was cut back by 5 bases and J by 1 base. The CDR3 region is CASRASGTSGGASYNEQFF. The CDR3 DNA reads TGCGCCAGCAGAGCGTCCGGGACTAGCGGGGGGGCATCCTACAATGAGCAGTTCTTC. The whole variable domain, remainder taken from reference TRBV5-1 and TRBJ2-1, is KAGVTQTPRYLIKTRGQQVTLSCSPISGHRSVSWYQQTPGQGLQFLFEYFSETQRNKGNFPGRFSGRQFSNSRSEMNVSTLELGDSALYLCASRASGTSGGASYNEQFFGPGTRLTVL.

The V gene is TRBV25-1, the J gene TRBJ2-7; possibly TRBD1 for D (5 bases). The CDR3 length is 12 residues. The V end lost 9 bases, the J end lost 0 bases, and 9 bases lay between the germline ends. Germline CDR1 and CDR2: MGHDK and SYGVNS. The CDR3, as DNA: TGTGCCAGAGATGACAGCTCCTACGAGCAGTACTTC. Residues: CARDDSSYEQYF.

V usage is TRBV25-1 and J usage is TRBJ2-5, with 7 bases lining up with TRBD2. The CDR3 is 15 residues long. The junction had 6 bases not matched to a gene; V was cut back by 3 bases and J by 2 bases. CDR1 and CDR2 (germline): MGHDK, SYGVNS. The CDR3 sequence is CASSEAGVGQETQYF. The CDR3 region has the DNA TGTGCCAGCAGTGAGGCGGGGGTCGGTCAAGAGACCCAGTACTTC.

This sequence joins TRBV10-3 and TRBJ1-1; TRBD1 matches 7 bases. Per germline, CDR1 ENHRY and CDR2 SYGVKD. V dropped 6 bases and J dropped 1; count of bases not matched to a gene: 8. CDR3 size: 15 residues. The CDR3: CAIRPNDRANTEAFF. CDR3 coding DNA: TGTGCCATCAGACCTAATGACAGGGCGAACACTGAAGCTTTCTTT.

The rearrangement joins TRBV27 to TRBJ2-3; 10 bases are shared with TRBD1. The CDR3 is 15 amino acids. With 6 bases clipped from V and 1 base from J, the junction kept 4 bases outside the gene matches. Germline V CDR1 and CDR2: MNHEY, SMNVEV (reference sequence). The CDR3 reads CASSDRGHGTDTQYF. CDR3 sequence (DNA): TGTGCCAGCAGCGACAGGGGGCATGGCACAGATACGCAGTATTTT.

On this clone: Other nucleotide sequences in the sample specify the same CDR3. The chain carries TRBV19 and TRBJ1-1, with TRBD1 matching 8 bases. This CDR3 contains 13 residues. The V and J ends lost 4 bases and 3 bases, in that order; junction bases with no gene match: 1. Germline V lookup: CDR1 LNHDA, CDR2 SQIVND (reference sequence). CDR3: CASSRTGYTEAFF. The DNA of the CDR3 is TGTGCCAGTAGTAGGACAGGGTACACTGAAGCTTTCTTT.

Written as DNA, the CDR3 is TGTGCCAGCGGGGAGGGGACTAACTATGGCTACACCTTC. Translating it yields CASGEGTNYGYTF. V gene TRBV27 combines with J gene TRBJ1-2; possibly TRBD1 for D (5 bases). Germline CDR1 reads MNHEY; CDR2 reads SMNVEV (reference sequence). CDR3 length equals 13 residues. Trimming removed 8 bases from V and 0 bases from J, with 10 bases in between.

The chain joins TRBV7-9 to TRBJ2-7, with 16 bases fitting TRBD2. Germline CDR1 and CDR2: SEHNR and FQNEAQ (reference sequence). The ends lost 5 bases at V and 0 bases at J; junction bases unmatched: 7. This CDR3 is 18 amino acids long. The CDR3 here is CASSEGTSGGVSSYEQYF. CDR3 sequence (DNA): TGTGCCAGCAGCGAAGGGACTAGCGGGGGGGTTAGCTCCTACGAGCAGTACTTC.

The rearrangement joins TRBV4-1 to TRBJ2-3, with 8 bases that match TRBD2. Germline assignment: CDR1 MGHRA and CDR2 YSYEKL. The CDR3 extends over 16 amino acids. The J segment lost 1 base and the V segment lost 3 bases, leaving 6 bases of the junction unmatched. CDR3 protein: CASSQTGGAGTDTQYF. CDR3 sequence (DNA): TGCGCCAGCAGCCAGACCGGGGGGGCAGGCACAGATACGCAGTATTTT.

This chain connects TRBV27 to TRBJ1-4, with 9 bases identical to TRBD1. This CDR3 contains 14 residues. Germline CDR1 and CDR2: MNHEY and SMNVEV (reference sequence). Trimming at V came to 6 bases and at J to 4 bases, leaving 3 bases not matched to a gene. The CDR3 spells CASSLDRGNEKLFF. CDR3 coding DNA: TGTGCCAGCAGCCTGGACAGGGGTAATGAAAAACTGTTTTTT.

This clone has just one count. The genes are TRBV7-8 and TRBJ2-7, with 8 bases that match TRBD1. V shed 3 bases and J 1 base; nucleotides not matched to a gene: 5. Germline CDR1 reads SGHVS; CDR2 reads FQNEAQ. This CDR3 is built from 15 residues. CDR3 in amino acids: CASSLEGTGSYEQYF. The CDR3 DNA reads TGTGCCAGCAGCTTGGAGGGGACAGGTTCCTACGAGCAGTACTTC.